The 9 T cell receptor beta chains in this list originate from one sample, sequenced in a study of vaccination effects on CD4 cells after COVID-19. Data came from immunoSEQ multiplex PCR; TCRdb stores just in-frame clones and leaves some out. The sample records tens of thousands of clones, roughly 80% being singletons. The culture ran for roughly ten days before CD4+ T cells were isolated. These receptors' targets are unknown. The specimen was CD4+ T cells from PBMCs cultured without peptide, collected before COVID-19 vaccination. The receptors come from a human donor who received a COVID-19 vaccine.

CDR3 nucleotide sequence: TGTGCCACCAGTGACGTAACGGGCCTGATCTCTGTCTACGAGCAGTACGTC. It translates to CATSDVTGLISVYEQYV. The chain employs TRBV24-1 and TRBJ2-7; D is uncertain. The CDR3 spans 17 residues. V lost 4 bases and J lost 3, with 21 bases in between. Germline lookup yields CDR1 KGHDR and CDR2 SFDVKD.

Written as DNA, the CDR3 is TGCGCCAGCAGCTTGGTTCCGGGCGCGACTGAAGCTTTCTTT. Translated, it gives CASSLVPGATEAFF. The chain joins TRBV5-1 to TRBJ1-1; no firm D call. The V and J ends lost 0 bases and 5 bases respectively, with 11 bases between them. The germline V gene encodes CDR1 SGHRS and CDR2 YFSETQ. The CDR3 consists of 14 residues.

The rearrangement joins TRBV7-3 to TRBJ1-2, with TRBD1 matching over 9 bases. V gave up 5 bases and J gave up 8 bases; unmatched junction bases: 18. CDR3 length: 17 residues. The germline V gene encodes CDR1 SGHTA and CDR2 FQGTGA. CDR3 in DNA: TGTGCCAGCAGCGAACGAGGGGGAACAGGGGGCCTTGACGGCTACACCTTC. It is translated as CASSERGGTGGLDGYTF.

V and J are TRBV9 and TRBJ2-2; D ambiguous. The CDR3 runs 14 residues. From germline, CDR1 is SGDLS and CDR2 YYNGEE. The germline V and J ends were trimmed by 1 base and 5 bases, with 9 bases remaining between them. CDR3 in DNA: TGTGCCAGCAGCGTAAGTTTGGCTACCGGGGAGCTGTTTTTT. This translates into CASSVSLATGELFF. The full variable domain, its missing parts supplied by reference TRBV9 and TRBJ2-2, is DSGVTQTPKHLITATGQRVTLRCSPRSGDLSVYWYQQSLDQGLQFLIQYYNGEERAKGNILERFSAQQFPDLHSELNLSSLELGDSALYFCASSVSLATGELFFGEGSRLTVL.

The J gene is TRBJ2-1, the V gene TRBV19, with no clear D. V lost 3 bases, J lost 5 bases, and 11 bases lay in between. The length of the CDR3 is 14 residues. Germline V lookup: CDR1 LNHDA, CDR2 SQIVND (reference sequence). The CDR3 protein is CASSIKTGHNEQFF. In nucleotides, the CDR3 is TGTGCCAGTAGTATCAAAACTGGTCACAATGAGCAGTTCTTC.

J is TRBJ2-7 and V is TRBV11-2; 11 bases match TRBD2. CDR3 length equals 16 residues. The V gene's germline CDR1 is SGHAT and CDR2 FQNNGV. The trim removed 1 base at V and 1 base at J, leaving 3 bases unmatched. The chain's CDR3 is CASSLVASGGSYEQYV. CDR3 nucleotide sequence: TGTGCCAGCAGCTTAGTAGCTAGCGGGGGGTCCTACGAGCAGTACGTC.

This clone was observed a few times. This chain links TRBV6-5 with TRBJ1-1, with D hard to call. The CDR3 sequence is 14 residues long. Germline V gene sequence: CDR1 MNHEY, CDR2 SVGAGI. Trimming removed 5 bases at V and 1 base at J, with 11 bases between. The CDR3 DNA is TGTGCCAGCAGTCTCGCGGTCACGAACACTGAAGCTTTCTTT. Protein sequence: CASSLAVTNTEAFF.

This clone appeared a few times. J is TRBJ1-2 and V is TRBV7-2; D is unresolved. Germline V gives CDR1 SGHTA, CDR2 FQGNSA. The CDR3 runs to 12 residues. V was cut by 0 bases and J by 8 bases, with 7 bases left in between. This CDR3 reads CASSLAGWGYTF. Written as DNA, the CDR3 is TGTGCCAGCAGCTTAGCAGGGTGGGGCTACACCTTC.

The V call is TRBV4-2, the J call TRBJ1-3; D gene unclear. Germline values: CDR1 LGHNA, CDR2 YNFKEQ. Trimming removed 0 bases from V and 0 bases from J, with 6 bases in between. CDR3 length: 15 amino acids. The CDR3 coding sequence is TGTGCCAGCAGCCAAGACAGGACCTCTGGAAACACCATATATTTT. It codes for CASSQDRTSGNTIYF.